The following is a T cell receptor (beta chain) sequence with its context. The antigen is undetermined. Vbeta (60) and Jbeta (13) primers were used in the PCR. Some clones are missing from TCRdb's copy, which holds only in-frame ones; the method was immunoSEQ multiplex PCR. The data show some 140,000 clones, 80% seen once. This entry comes from a study of cytomegalovirus exposure and HLA in healthy donors. The study's findings and limits: Immune exposure information available was restricted to CMV serostatus.

Sequenced sample: PBMCs. This TCR derives from a man under 40 in good health.

CDR3 residues: CAIGTGAEWSNQPQHF. CDR3 nucleotide sequence: TGTGCCATTGGGACAGGGGCTGAGTGGAGCAATCAGCCCCAGCATTTT. The chain is built from TRBV7-9 and TRBJ1-5; TRBD1 matches 10 bases. Unmatched junction bases numbered 10, after V lost 10 bases and J lost 1 base. CDR3 length: 16 amino acids. CDR1 is SEHNR and CDR2 is FQNEAQ in the germline V gene (reference sequence).